This T cell receptor beta chain was identified in a study of technical replicates of blood from a few donors. Using immunoSEQ multiplex PCR, the repertoire was profiled, and TCRdb retains in-frame clones only, with some absent. Found here are approximately 73,000 clones, 93% of them singletons; the top ten hold about 0.37%. V lost 3 bases and J 9 bases, leaving 9 bases between the germline ends. CDR3 length: 11 amino acids. The germline V gene encodes CDR1 GTSNPN and CDR2 SVGIG (reference sequence). Input material: T cells isolated from PBMCs. This TCR derives from a human donor in good health. V is TRBV30 and J is TRBJ2-4, with D maybe TRBD2 (6 bases). CDR3: CAWRGGIIQYF. The CDR3 DNA reads TGTGCCTGGAGGGGCGGGATCATTCAGTACTTC.